The 19 T cell receptor beta chains reported below all come from one sample, sequenced in a study of T cell responses to AZD1222 COVID-19 vaccine. The data were produced by immunoSEQ multiplex PCR, yet TCRdb's version contains in-frame clones alone and is incomplete. Of about 140,000 clones in the sample, 80% to 90% are singletons; the top ten hold more than 1.5%. Material: peripheral blood, obtained on day 0 of AZD1222 vaccination. The receptor set was obtained from an adult in good health.

The rearrangement joins TRBV18 to TRBJ1-1; the D gene is possibly TRBD1 (5 bases). Germline lookup yields CDR1 KGHSH and CDR2 LQKENI. Trimming pared 2 bases from V and 1 base from J, leaving 8 bases between. The CDR3 extends over 14 amino acids. CDR3 residues: CASSPRDANTEAFF. The CDR3 DNA reads as TGTGCCAGCTCACCAAGGGACGCGAACACTGAAGCTTTCTTT.

The chain is built from TRBV3-1 (or the pseudogene TRBV3-2) and TRBJ2-1; 8 positions agree with TRBD1. Germline CDR1 is LGHDT and CDR2 is YNNKEL (reference sequence). The CDR3 totals 13 residues. J was trimmed by 6 bases and V by 6 bases; bases with no gene match: 4. As DNA, the CDR3 is TGTGCCAGCAGGCGACAGGGGACCAATGAGCAGTTCTTC. Encoded protein: CASRRQGTNEQFF.

This chain uses TRBV15 with TRBJ2-5; D remains ambiguous. V lost 0 bases and J lost 7, with 9 bases in between. Germline V lookup: CDR1 LNHNV, CDR2 YYDKDF (reference sequence). The CDR3 sequence is 13 residues long. This CDR3 is CATSRELRGTQYF. CDR3 sequence (DNA): TGTGCCACCAGCAGAGAACTCCGTGGGACCCAGTACTTC.

The chain employs TRBV28 and TRBJ1-2; D is possibly TRBD1 (5 bases). With 7 bases removed from V and 4 bases from J, the gap between germline ends came to 10 bases. CDR1 MDHEN and CDR2 SYDVKM come from the germline V gene. CDR3 length: 12 residues. In DNA, the CDR3 is TGTGCCAGCAAAGGGGTTCGCTATGGCTACACCTTC. Translation: CASKGVRYGYTF.

The rearrangement uses TRBV27 and TRBJ2-5, with 8 bases fitting TRBD1. Trimming removed 5 bases from V and 5 bases from J; junction bases left unmatched: 13. From germline, CDR1 is MNHEY and CDR2 SMNVEV (reference sequence). CDR3 size: 16 residues. The chain's CDR3 is CASSKGGGQGVETQYF. The CDR3 nucleotides read TGTGCCAGCAGTAAGGGGGGTGGACAGGGCGTGGAGACCCAGTACTTC.

The chain joins TRBV18 to TRBJ1-4; no clear D. The CDR3 is 14 amino acids. The germline CDR1 and CDR2 sequences are KGHSH and LQKENI. With 2 bases removed from V and 8 bases from J, the gap between germline ends came to 12 bases. CDR3 in amino acids: CASSPLGGGEKLFF. The DNA of the CDR3 is TGTGCCAGCTCACCATTGGGTGGTGGCGAAAAACTGTTTTTT.

The gene calls are TRBV12-3 or TRBV12-4 and TRBJ1-1, with D possibly being TRBD1 (6 bases). V was cut by 6 bases and J by 4 bases, with 12 bases left in between. This CDR3 region has 13 residues. In DNA form, the CDR3 reads TGTGCCAGCAGCCATACAGGGCTCACTGAAGCTTTCTTT. The encoded protein is CASSHTGLTEAFF.

The rearrangement joins TRBV5-1 to TRBJ2-5; D ambiguous. CDR1 SGHRS and CDR2 YFSETQ come from the germline V gene. V gave up 2 bases and J gave up 1 base, with 6 bases separating them. The CDR3 is 13 residues long. The CDR3 region has the DNA TGCGCCAGCAGCTTCCTTGCCCAAGAGACCCAGTACTTC. Translated, it gives CASSFLAQETQYF.

V gene TRBV5-8 combines with J gene TRBJ1-1; the D is unclear. This CDR3 is 13 amino acids long. CDR1 is SGHTS, CDR2 YDEGEE, per germline. The V end was cut by 6 bases, the J end by 0 bases, with 9 bases between. The CDR3 nucleotides read TGTGCCAGCATCTTCCGACTGAACACTGAAGCTTTCTTT. Protein: CASIFRLNTEAFF.

The J gene is TRBJ1-4, the V gene TRBV14; no firm D call. There are 13 residues in the CDR3. Per the germline V gene, CDR1 is SGHDN and CDR2 is FVKESK. Trimming cost V 2 bases and J 5 bases, with 6 bases left between them. Here the CDR3 reads CASSQQRNEKLFF. Written as DNA, the CDR3 is TGTGCCAGCAGCCAACAAAGGAATGAAAAACTGTTTTTT.

This chain links TRBV2 with TRBJ2-6; D might be TRBD1 (5 bases). With 6 bases removed from V and 1 base from J, the gap between germline ends came to 13 bases. Germline-derived CDR1 and CDR2 are SNHLY and FYNNEI. CDR3 size: 16 residues. Here the CDR3 reads CASSKTQVSGANVLTF. The CDR3 nucleotides read TGTGCCAGCAGCAAGACACAGGTTTCTGGGGCCAACGTCCTGACTTTC.

As DNA, the CDR3 is TGTGCCAGCAGCCTCAGATATCACCGGGACACCTATGGCTACACCTTC. It codes for CASSLRYHRDTYGYTF. This chain joins TRBV13 and TRBJ1-2, with a weak D call TRBD1 (6 bases). This CDR3 comprises 16 residues. The germline CDR1 and CDR2 sequences are PRHDT and FYEKMQ (reference sequence). Trimming cost V 5 bases and J 4 bases, with 20 bases left between them. Full variable domain (missing parts from reference TRBV13 and TRBJ1-2): AAGVIQSPRHLIKEKRETATLKCYPIPRHDTVYWYQQGPGQDPQFLISFYEKMQSDKGSIPDRFSAQQFSDYHSELNMSSLELGDSALYFCASSLRYHRDTYGYTFGSGTRLTVV.

J is TRBJ1-1 and V is TRBV7-3; a possible D gene is TRBD1 (6 bases). The CDR3 contains 14 residues. CDR1 SGHTA and CDR2 FQGTGA come from the germline V gene. With 5 bases removed from V and 4 bases from J, the gap between germline ends came to 14 bases. The CDR3 loop is CASSPRGRVTEAFF. CDR3 DNA sequence: TGTGCCAGCAGCCCTCGGGGGCGAGTCACTGAAGCTTTCTTT.

The chain carries TRBV28 and TRBJ1-2, with D tentatively TRBD1 (5 bases). Germline values: CDR1 MDHEN, CDR2 SYDVKM. The CDR3 contains 15 residues. The V gene lost 5 bases and the J gene lost 8 bases, with 21 bases spanning the gap. The CDR3 is CASSLFRGFNEGYTF. The CDR3 nucleotides read TGTGCCAGCAGTCTCTTCCGGGGCTTTAATGAGGGCTACACCTTC.

The chain joins TRBV7-8 to TRBJ2-2; no definite D call. Trimming removed 8 bases from V and 6 bases from J, with 10 bases in between. Germline V lookup: CDR1 SGHVS, CDR2 FQNEAQ. This CDR3 has 12 amino acids. CDR3 sequence (DNA): TGTGCCAGCGGGCTCGAGGCCGGGGAGCTGTTTTTT. This sequence encodes CASGLEAGELFF.

This rearrangement joins TRBV2 to TRBJ1-1, with 8 bases that match TRBD1. The V gene's germline CDR1 is SNHLY and CDR2 FYNNEI. Trimming took 8 bases from V and 5 from J; bases not matched to a gene: 10. CDR3 length: 14 amino acids. The CDR3 nucleotides read TGTGCCAGCTCCTCAGGGGGCTCGGGAACTGAAGCTTTCTTT. It yields the protein CASSSGGSGTEAFF.

The table lists this clone with a few counts. This chain joins TRBV2 and TRBJ2-7; 10 bases line up with TRBD1. The CDR3 runs 13 residues. V gave up 5 bases and J gave up 5 bases; unmatched junction bases: 3. From germline, CDR1 is SNHLY and CDR2 FYNNEI. Here the CDR3 DNA reads TGTGCCAGCAGTAGACAGGGGGCCCACGAGCAGTACTTC. It is translated as CASSRQGAHEQYF. Using reference TRBV2 and TRBJ2-7 for the parts outside the CDR3, the full variable domain is EPEVTQTPSHQVTQMGQEVILRCVPISNHLYFYWYRQILGQKVEFLVSFYNNEISEKSEIFDDQFSVERPDGSNFTLKIRSTKLEDSAMYFCASSRQGAHEQYFGPGTRLTVT.

The chain carries TRBV27 and TRBJ1-5; D gene uncertain. The CDR3 has 14 amino acids. V was pared by 3 bases and J by 6 bases, with 12 bases between. Germline V gene lookup returns CDR1 MNHEY and CDR2 SMNVEV (reference sequence). CDR3 region: CASSLVALSQPQHF. CDR3 in DNA: TGTGCCAGCAGTTTGGTGGCGTTGTCTCAGCCCCAGCATTTT.

The V gene is TRBV1, the J gene TRBJ2-1; TRBD2 reflects the table's D call only, with no check against the DNA. TRBV1 is shown as a pseudogene. The length of the CDR3 is 16 residues. CDR3 amino acids: CTSSQGLAGGRNEQFF. DNA for the CDR3: TGCACCAGCAGCCAAGGATTAGCGGGGGGCAGGAATGAGCAGTTCTTC.